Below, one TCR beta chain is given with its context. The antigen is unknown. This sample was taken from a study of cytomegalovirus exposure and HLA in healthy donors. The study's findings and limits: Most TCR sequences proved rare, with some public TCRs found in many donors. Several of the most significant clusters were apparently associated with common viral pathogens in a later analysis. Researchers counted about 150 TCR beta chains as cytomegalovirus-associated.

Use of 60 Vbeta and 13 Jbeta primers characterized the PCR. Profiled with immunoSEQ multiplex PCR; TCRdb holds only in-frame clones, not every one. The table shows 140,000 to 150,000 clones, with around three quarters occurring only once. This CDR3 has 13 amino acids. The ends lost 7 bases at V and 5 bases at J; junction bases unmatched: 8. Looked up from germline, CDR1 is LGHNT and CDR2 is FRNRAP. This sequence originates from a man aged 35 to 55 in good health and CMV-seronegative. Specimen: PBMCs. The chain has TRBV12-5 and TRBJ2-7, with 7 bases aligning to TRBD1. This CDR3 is CASASTGDDEQYF. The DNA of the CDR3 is TGTGCTAGTGCTTCTACAGGGGACGACGAGCAGTACTTC. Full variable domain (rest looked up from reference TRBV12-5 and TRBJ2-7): DARVTQTPRHKVTEMGQEVTMRCQPILGHNTVFWYRQTMMQGLELLAYFRNRAPLDDSGMPKDRFSAEMPDATLATLKIQPSEPRDSAVYFCASASTGDDEQYFGPGTRLTVT.